This entry describes one T cell receptor beta chain. The antigen remains undetermined. This entry comes from a study of T cells after yellow fever vaccination. Study results and caveats: Booster sampling recovered most clones from primary vaccination (96% CD4, approximately 90% CD8). It was the secondary response that reached its peak faster, day 5 versus 15, but it was weaker.

TCRdb independently ran MiXCR on the 5' RACE reads; one entry per CDR3 protein. Of about 510,000 distinct CDR3 sequences detected, around a fifth appear once; the ten largest clones hold roughly a sixth. The CDR3 consists of 12 residues. Germline V gene sequence: CDR1 SGHNT, CDR2 YYREEE (reference sequence). Trimming removed 4 bases from V and 4 bases from J, with 8 bases in between. Specimen: PBMCs, collected about 21 days after the first yellow fever vaccination. The clonotype originates from a man in his late teens or twenties who received the YFV17D yellow fever vaccine. This chain uses TRBV5-4 with TRBJ1-1; no clear D. CDR3 nucleotide sequence: TGTGCCAGCAGCCCCGAGACCACTGAAGCTTTCTTT. This gives the protein CASSPETTEAFF.